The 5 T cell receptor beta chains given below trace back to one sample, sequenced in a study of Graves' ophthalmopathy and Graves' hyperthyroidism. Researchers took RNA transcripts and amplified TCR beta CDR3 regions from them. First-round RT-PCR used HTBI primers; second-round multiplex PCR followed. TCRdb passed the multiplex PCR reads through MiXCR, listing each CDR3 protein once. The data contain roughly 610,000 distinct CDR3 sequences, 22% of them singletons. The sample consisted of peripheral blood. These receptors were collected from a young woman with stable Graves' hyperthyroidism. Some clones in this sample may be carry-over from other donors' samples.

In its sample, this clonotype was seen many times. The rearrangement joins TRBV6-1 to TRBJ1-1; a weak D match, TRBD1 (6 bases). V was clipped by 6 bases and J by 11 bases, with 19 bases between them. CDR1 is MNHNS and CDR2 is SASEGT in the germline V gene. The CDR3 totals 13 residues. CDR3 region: CASRETNRDRAFF. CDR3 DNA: TGTGCCAGCAGAGAAACTAACAGGGATCGGGCTTTCTTT.

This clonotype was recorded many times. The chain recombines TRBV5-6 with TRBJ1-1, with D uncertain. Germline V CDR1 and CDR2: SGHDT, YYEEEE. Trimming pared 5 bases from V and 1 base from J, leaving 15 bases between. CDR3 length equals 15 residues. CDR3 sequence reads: CASSTAREANTEAFF. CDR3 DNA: TGTGCCAGCAGTACCGCGCGGGAGGCGAACACTGAAGCTTTCTTT.

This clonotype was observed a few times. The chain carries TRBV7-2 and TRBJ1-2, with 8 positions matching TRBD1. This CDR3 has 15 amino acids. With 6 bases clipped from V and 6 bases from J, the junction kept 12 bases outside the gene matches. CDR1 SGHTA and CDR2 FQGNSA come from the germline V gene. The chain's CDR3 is CASSPLVTGEHGYTF. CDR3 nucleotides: TGTGCCAGCAGTCCCTTAGTGACAGGGGAGCATGGCTACACCTTC.

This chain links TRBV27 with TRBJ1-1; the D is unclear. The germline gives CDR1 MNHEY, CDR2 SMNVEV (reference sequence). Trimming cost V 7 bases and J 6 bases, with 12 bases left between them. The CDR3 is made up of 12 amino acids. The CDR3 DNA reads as TGTGCCAGCAACGGACCTTTACCTGAAGCTTTCTTT. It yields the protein CASNGPLPEAFF.

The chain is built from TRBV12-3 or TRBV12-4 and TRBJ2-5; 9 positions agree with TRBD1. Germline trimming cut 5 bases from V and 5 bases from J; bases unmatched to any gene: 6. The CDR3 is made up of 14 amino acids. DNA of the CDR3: TGTGCCAGCAGTGGACAGGGGCGAGGGGAGACCCAGTACTTC. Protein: CASSGQGRGETQYF.